This TCR beta chain was retrieved from a study of T cell responses to AZD1222 COVID-19 vaccine. The V gene end was trimmed by 4 bases and the J gene end by 9 bases; junction bases not matched to a gene: 8. Germline V gene lookup returns CDR1 GTSNPN and CDR2 SVGIG (reference sequence). The length of the CDR3 is 13 residues. Using immunoSEQ multiplex PCR, the repertoire was profiled, and TCRdb retains in-frame clones only, with some absent. Among 95,000 to 110,000 clones listed, 90% were seen once. This receptor was identified in an adult in good health. The chain recombines TRBV30 with TRBJ2-5; 10 bases are shared with TRBD2. Material: peripheral blood, obtained on day 0 of AZD1222 vaccination. The CDR3: CAWTGLAGVSQYF. For the CDR3, the DNA is TGTGCCTGGACCGGGCTAGCGGGGGTGTCCCAGTACTTC.